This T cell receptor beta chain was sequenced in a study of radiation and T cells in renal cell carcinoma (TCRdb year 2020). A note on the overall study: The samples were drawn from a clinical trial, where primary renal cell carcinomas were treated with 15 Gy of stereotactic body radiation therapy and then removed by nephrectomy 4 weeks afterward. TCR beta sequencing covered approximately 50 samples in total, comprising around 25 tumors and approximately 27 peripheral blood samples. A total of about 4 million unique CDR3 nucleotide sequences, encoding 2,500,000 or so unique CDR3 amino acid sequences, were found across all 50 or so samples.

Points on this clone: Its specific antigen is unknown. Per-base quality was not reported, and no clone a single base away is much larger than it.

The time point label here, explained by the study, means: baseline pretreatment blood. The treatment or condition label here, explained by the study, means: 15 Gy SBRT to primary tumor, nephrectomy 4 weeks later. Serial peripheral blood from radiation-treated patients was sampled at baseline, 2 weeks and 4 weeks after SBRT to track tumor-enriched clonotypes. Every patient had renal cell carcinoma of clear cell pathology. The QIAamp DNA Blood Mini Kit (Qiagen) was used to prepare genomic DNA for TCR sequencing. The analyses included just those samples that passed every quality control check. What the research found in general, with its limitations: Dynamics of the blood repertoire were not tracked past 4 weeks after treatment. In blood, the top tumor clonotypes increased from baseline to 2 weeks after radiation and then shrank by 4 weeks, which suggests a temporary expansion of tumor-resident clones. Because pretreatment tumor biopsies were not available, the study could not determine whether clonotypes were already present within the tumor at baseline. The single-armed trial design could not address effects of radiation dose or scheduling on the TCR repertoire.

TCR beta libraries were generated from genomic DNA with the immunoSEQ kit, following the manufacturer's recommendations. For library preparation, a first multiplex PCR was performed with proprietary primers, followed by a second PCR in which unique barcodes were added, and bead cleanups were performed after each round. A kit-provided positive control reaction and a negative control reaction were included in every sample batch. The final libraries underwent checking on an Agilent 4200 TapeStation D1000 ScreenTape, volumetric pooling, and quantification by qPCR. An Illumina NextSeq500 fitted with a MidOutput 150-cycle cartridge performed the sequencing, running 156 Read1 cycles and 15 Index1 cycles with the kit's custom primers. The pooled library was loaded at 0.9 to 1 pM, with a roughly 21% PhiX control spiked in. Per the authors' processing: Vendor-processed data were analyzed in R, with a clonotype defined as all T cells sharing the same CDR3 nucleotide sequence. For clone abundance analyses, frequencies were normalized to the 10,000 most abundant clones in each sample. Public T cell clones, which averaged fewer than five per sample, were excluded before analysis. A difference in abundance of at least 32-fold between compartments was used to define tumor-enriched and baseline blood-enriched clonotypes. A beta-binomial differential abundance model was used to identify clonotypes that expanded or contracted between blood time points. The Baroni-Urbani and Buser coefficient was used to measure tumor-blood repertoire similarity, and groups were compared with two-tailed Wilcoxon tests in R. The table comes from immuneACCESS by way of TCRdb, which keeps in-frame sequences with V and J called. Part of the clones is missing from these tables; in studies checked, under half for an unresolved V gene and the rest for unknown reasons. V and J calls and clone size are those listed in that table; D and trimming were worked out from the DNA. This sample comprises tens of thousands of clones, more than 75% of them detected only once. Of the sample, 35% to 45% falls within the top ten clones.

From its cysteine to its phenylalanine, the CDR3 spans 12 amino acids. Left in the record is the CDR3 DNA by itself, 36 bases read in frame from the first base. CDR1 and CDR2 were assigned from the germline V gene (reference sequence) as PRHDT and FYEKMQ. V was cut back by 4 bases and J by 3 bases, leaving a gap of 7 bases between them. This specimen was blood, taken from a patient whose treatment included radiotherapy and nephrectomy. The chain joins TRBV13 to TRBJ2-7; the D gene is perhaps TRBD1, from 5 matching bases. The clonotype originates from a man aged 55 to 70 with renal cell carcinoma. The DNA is TGTGCCAGCAGCTCTCAGGGCTACGAGCAGTACTTC. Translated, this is CASSSQGYEQYF.